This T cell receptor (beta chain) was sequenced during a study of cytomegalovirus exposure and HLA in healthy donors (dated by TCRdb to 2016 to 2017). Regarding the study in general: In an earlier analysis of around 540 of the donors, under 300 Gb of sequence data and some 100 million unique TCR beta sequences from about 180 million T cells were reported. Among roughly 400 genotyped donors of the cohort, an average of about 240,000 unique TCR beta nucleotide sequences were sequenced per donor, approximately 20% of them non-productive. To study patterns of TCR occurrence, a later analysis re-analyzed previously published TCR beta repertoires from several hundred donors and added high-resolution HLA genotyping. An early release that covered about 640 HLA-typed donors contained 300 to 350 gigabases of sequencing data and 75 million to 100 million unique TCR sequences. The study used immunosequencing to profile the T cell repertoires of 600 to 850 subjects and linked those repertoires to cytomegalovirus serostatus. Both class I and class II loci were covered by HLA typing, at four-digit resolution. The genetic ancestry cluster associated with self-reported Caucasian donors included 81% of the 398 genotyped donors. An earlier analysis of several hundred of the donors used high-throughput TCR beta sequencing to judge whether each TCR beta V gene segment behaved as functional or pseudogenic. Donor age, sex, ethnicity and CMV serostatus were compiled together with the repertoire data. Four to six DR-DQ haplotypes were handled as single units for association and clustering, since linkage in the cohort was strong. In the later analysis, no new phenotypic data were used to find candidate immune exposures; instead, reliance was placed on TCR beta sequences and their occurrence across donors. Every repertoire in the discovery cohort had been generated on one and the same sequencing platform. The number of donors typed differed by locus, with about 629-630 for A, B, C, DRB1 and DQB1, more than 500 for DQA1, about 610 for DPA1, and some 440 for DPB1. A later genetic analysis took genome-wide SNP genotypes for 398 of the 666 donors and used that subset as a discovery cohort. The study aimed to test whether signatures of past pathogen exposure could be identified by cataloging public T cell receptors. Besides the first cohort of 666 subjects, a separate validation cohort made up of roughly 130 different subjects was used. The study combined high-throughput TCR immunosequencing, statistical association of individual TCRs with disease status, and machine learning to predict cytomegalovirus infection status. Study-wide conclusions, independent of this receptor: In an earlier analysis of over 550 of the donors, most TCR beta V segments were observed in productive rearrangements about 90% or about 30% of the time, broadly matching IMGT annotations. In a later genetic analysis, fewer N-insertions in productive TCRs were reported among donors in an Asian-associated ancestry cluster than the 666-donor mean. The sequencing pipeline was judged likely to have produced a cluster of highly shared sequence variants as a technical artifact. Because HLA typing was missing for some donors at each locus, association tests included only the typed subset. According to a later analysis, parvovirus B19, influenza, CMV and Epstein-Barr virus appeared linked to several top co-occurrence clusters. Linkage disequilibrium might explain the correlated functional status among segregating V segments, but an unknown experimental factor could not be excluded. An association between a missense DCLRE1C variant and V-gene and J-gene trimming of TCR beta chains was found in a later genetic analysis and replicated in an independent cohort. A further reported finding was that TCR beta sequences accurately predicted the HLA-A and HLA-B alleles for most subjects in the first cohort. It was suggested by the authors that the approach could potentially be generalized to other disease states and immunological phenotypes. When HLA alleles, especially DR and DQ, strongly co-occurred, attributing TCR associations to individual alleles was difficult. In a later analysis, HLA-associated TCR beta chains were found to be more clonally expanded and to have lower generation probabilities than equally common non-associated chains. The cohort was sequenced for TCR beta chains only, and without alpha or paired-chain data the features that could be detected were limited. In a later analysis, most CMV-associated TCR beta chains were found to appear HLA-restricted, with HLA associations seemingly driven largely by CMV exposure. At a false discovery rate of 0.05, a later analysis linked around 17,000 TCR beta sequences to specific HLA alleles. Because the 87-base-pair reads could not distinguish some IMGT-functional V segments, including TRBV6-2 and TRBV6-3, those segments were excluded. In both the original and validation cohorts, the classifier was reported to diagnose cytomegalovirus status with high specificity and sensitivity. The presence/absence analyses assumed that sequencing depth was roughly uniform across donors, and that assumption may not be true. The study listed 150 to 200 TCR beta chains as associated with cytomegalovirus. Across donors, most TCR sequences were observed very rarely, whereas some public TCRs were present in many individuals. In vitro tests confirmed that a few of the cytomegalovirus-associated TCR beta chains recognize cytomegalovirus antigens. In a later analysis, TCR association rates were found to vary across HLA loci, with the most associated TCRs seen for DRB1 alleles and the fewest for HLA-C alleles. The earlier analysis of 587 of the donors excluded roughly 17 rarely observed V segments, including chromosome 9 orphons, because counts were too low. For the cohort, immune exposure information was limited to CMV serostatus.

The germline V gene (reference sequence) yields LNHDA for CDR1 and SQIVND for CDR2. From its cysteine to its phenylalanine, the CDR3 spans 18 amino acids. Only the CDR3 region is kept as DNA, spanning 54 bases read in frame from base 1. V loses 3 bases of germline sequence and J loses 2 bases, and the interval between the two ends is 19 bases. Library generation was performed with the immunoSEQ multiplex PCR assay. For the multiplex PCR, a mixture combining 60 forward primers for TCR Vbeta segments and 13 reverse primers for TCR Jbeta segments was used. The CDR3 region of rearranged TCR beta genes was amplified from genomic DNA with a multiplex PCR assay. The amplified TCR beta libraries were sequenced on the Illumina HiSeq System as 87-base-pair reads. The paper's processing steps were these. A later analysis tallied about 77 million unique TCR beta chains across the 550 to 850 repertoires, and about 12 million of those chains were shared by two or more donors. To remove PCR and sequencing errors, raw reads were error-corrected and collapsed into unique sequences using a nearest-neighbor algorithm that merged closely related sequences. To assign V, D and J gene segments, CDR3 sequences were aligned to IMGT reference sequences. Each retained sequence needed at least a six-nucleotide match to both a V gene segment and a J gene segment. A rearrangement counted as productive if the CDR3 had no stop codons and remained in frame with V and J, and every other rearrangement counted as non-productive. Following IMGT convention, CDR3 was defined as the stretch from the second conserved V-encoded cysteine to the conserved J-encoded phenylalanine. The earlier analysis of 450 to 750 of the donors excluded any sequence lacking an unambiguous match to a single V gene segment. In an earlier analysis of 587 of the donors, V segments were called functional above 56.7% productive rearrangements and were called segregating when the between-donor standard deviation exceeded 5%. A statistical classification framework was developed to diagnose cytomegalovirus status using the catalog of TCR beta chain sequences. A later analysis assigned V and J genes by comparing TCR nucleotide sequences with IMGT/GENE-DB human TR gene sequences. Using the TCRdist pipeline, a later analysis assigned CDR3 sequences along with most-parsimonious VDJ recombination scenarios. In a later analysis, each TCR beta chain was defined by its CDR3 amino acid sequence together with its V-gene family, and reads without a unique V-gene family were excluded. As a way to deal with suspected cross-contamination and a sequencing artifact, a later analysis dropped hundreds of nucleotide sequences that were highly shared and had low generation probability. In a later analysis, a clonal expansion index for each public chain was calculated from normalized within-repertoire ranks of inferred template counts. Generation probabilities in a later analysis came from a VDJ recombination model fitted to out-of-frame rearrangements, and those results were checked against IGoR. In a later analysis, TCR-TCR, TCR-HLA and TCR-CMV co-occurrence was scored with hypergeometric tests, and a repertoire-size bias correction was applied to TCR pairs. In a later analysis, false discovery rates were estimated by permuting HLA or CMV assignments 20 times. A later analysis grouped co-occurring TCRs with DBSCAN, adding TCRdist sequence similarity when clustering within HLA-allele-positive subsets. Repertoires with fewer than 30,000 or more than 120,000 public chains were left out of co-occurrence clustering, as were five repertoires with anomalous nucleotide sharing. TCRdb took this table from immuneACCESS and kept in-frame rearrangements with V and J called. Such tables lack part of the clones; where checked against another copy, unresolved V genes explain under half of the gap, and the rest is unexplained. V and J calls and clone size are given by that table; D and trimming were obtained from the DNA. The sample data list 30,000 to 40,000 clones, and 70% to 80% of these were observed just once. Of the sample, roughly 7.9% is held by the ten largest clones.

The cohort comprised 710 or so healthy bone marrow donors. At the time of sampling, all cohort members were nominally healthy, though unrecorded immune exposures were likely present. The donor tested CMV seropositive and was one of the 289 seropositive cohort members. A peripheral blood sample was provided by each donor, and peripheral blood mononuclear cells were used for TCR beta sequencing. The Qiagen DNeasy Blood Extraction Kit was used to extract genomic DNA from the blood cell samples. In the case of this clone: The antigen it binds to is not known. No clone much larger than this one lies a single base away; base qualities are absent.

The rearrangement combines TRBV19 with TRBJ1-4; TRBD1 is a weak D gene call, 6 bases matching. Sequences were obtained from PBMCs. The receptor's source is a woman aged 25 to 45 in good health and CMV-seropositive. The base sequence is TGTGCCAGTAGTATCGGACAGCCTATTACCTCGACTAATGAAAAACTGTTTTTT. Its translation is CASSIGQPITSTNEKLFF.